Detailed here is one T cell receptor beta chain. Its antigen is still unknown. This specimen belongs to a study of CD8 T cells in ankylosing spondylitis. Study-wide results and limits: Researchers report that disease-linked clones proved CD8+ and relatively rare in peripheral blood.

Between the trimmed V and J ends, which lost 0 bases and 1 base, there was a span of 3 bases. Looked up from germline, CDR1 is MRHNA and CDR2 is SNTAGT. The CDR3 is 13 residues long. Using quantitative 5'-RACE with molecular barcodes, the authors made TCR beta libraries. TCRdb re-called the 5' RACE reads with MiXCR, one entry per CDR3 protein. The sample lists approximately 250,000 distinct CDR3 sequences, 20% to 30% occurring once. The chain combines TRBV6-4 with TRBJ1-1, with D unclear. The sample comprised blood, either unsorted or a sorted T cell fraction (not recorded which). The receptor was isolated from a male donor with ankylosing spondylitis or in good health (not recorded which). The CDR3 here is CASSDSPNTEAFF. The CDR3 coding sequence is TGTGCCAGCAGTGACTCTCCGAACACTGAAGCTTTCTTT.